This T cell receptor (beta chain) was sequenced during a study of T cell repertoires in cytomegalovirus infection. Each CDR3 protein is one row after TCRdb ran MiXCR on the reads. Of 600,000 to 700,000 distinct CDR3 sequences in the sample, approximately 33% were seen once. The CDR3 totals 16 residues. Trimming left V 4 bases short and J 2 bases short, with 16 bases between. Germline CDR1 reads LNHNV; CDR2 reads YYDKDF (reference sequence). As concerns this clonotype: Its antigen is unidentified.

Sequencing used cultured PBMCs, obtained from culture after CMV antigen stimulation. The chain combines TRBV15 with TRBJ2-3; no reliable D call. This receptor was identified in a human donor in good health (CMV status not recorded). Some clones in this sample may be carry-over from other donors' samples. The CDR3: CATSIPLARYTDTQYF. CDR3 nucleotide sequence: TGTGCCACCAGCATTCCATTGGCACGCTACACAGATACGCAGTATTTT.